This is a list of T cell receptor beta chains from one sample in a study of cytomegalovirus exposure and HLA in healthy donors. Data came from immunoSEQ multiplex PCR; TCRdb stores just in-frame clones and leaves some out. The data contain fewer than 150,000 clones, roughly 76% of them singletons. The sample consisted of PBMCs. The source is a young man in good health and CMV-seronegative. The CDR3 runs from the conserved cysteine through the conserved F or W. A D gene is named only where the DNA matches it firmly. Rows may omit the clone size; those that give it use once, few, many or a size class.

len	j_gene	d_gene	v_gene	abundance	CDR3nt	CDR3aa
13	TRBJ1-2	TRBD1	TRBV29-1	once	TGCAGCGTTTTCGGACAGGGGGCGGGTGGCTACACCTTC	CSVFGQGAGGYTF
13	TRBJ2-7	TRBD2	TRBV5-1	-	TGCGCCAGCAGCTTGGAAGCGGGAGGCGAGCAGTACTTC	CASSLEAGGEQYF
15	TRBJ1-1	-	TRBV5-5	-	TGTGCCAGCAGTCTCTTACAGGGCGGAGGAACTGAAGCTTTCTTT	CASSLLQGGGTEAFF
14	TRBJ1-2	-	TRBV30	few	TGTGCCTATCACCGGGGGAGAGATAACTATGGCTACACCTTC	CAYHRGRDNYGYTF
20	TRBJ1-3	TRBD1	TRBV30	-	TGTGCCTGGGTGGTTGGCTCCGGGACAGGGGGTCTTATCTCTGGAAACACCATATATTTT	CAWVVGSGTGGLISGNTIYF
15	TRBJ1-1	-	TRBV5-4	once	TGTGCCAGCAGCCTGGGGCCAGGGTCGACAACTGAAGCTTTCTTT	CASSLGPGSTTEAFF
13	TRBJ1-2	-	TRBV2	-	TGTGCCAGCTATGGACAGTCACACTATGGCTACACCTTC	CASYGQSHYGYTF
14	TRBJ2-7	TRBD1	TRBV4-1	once	TGCGCCAGCAGCGCCGGGACAGGGTCCTACGAGCAGTACTTC	CASSAGTGSYEQYF
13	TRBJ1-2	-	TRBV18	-	TGTGCCAGCTCACCTGGACTGGTCTATGGCTACACCTTC	CASSPGLVYGYTF
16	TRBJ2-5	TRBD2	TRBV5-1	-	TGCGCCAGCAGCCCTGGACTAGCGGGGGGCCAAGAGACCCAGTACTTC	CASSPGLAGGQETQYF
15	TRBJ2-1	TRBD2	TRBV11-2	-	TGTGCCAGCAGCCCACGGACTAGCGGGAGTAATGAGCAGTTCTTC	CASSPRTSGSNEQFF
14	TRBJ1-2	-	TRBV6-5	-	TGTGCCAGCAGCCCCGGACAGTTTAACTATGGCTACACCTTC	CASSPGQFNYGYTF
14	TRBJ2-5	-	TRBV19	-	TGTGCCAGTAGTATAGAGGCAGGTCAAGAGACCCAGTACTTC	CASSIEAGQETQYF
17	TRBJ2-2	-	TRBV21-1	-	TGTGCCAGCATCGGATCCCCGGGACAGGAGAACACCGGGGAGCTGTTTTTT	CASIGSPGQENTGELFF
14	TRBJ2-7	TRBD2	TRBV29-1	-	TGCAGCGTTGAACTAGCGGGAGTTGTCTACGAGCAGTACTTC	CSVELAGVVYEQYF
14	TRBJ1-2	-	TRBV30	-	TGTGCCTGGAGTGTCAGTACTGCCTCTAGTGGCTACACCTTC	CAWSVSTASSGYTF
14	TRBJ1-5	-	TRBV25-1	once	TGTGCCAGCAGCTCTTCACTACCGGGTCAGCCCCAGCATTTT	CASSSSLPGQPQHF